The 16 T cell receptor beta chains presented below share a single source sample, sequenced in a study of T-cell reconstitution after alpha-beta-depleted transplantation in children (dated by TCRdb to about 2016). Libraries were constructed by PCR. The data were produced on an Illumina HiSeq 2500. To normalize quantification of the TCRbeta repertoire, the TCR libraries were built with molecular barcoding that relied on unique molecular identifiers. TCRdb applied fastp at Q25 and MiXCR to the public reads, then kept only in-frame beta chains. Here each entry gathers all rows of one CDR3 protein and keeps the most common genes and DNA. The sample includes a few hundred thousand distinct CDR3 sequences, with 9.5% to 13% observed a single time. 7.5% of the sample goes to the ten largest clones. This specimen's treatment or condition label, interpreted: allogeneic hematopoietic cell transplantation with graft depleted of TCRalphabeta T cells and CD19 B cells.

This material consisted of PBMCs, taken before TCRalphabeta/CD19-depleted stem cell transplant. The receptors were sampled from a boy under three years old with acute myeloid leukemia, due to receive a stem cell transplant.

This clonotype was found a few times. The rearrangement uses TRBV5-1 and TRBJ1-2, with no clear D. CDR1 is SGHRS, CDR2 YFSETQ, per germline. Trimming stripped 0 bases from V and 8 bases from J, with 11 bases between. The CDR3 consists of 13 residues. As DNA, the CDR3 is TGCGCCAGCAGCTTGGGGCCGTACGAGGGCTACACCTTC. Amino acid sequence: CASSLGPYEGYTF. Combining the CDR3 with reference TRBV5-1 and TRBJ1-2 gives the whole variable domain KAGVTQTPRYLIKTRGQQVTLSCSPISGHRSVSWYQQTPGQGLQFLFEYFSETQRNKGNFPGRFSGRQFSNSRSEMNVSTLELGDSALYLCASSLGPYEGYTFGSGTRLTVV.

This clonotype has ten or more counts. The chain couples TRBV20-1 to TRBJ1-2; TRBD1 is a possible D gene (5 bases). This CDR3 is built from 14 residues. Per the germline V gene, CDR1 is DFQATT and CDR2 is SNEGSKA (reference sequence). Trimming shortened V by 2 bases and J by 4 bases, and 14 bases separated the two germline ends. The CDR3 coding sequence is TGCAGTGCTAGACTATTTCAGGGTGGCTATGGCTACACCTTC. The encoded protein is CSARLFQGGYGYTF.

This clonotype was recorded at least ten times. The chain employs TRBV7-6 and TRBJ1-1; TRBD1 aligns across 7 bases. Unmatched junction bases numbered 1, after V lost 1 base and J lost 8 bases. The CDR3 length is 12 residues. The V gene's germline CDR1 is SGHVS and CDR2 FNYEAQ. DNA for the CDR3: TGTGCCAGCAGCTTAGGACAGGGAGAAGCTTTCTTT. Translation gives CASSLGQGEAFF.

There are many counts of this clonotype. The chain links TRBV18 to TRBJ2-7; no definite D call. This CDR3 is built from 13 residues. Germline loops: CDR1 KGHSH, CDR2 LQKENI. The V gene lost 8 bases and the J gene lost 3 bases, with 14 bases spanning the gap. The CDR3 spells CASSPPSSYEQYF. In DNA form, the CDR3 reads TGTGCCAGCAGTCCCCCCAGCAGCTACGAGCAGTACTTC.

Only a few counts were recorded for this clonotype. The gene calls are TRBV3-1 and TRBJ2-6; D not certain. The V gene lost 0 bases and the J gene lost 4 bases, with 10 bases spanning the gap. The CDR3 has 16 residues. Germline CDR1 LGHDT, CDR2 YNNKEL (reference sequence). CDR3 bases: TGTGCCAGCAGCCAAGATGGGCCCGTCGGGGCCAACGTCCTGACTTTC. Protein: CASSQDGPVGANVLTF.

This clonotype turned up a few times. The chain links TRBV18 to TRBJ2-1; maybe TRBD2 (5 bases). The CDR3 has 15 amino acids. CDR1 is KGHSH and CDR2 is LQKENI in the germline V gene. With 2 bases removed from V and 6 bases from J, the gap between germline ends came to 14 bases. This CDR3 is CASSPNGMAANEQFF. CDR3 DNA: TGTGCCAGCTCACCAAACGGGATGGCTGCCAATGAGCAGTTCTTC.

This clonotype was seen more than once but under ten times. J is TRBJ1-5 and V is TRBV28; D remains ambiguous. V gave up 4 bases and J gave up 1 base, with 8 bases separating them. The V gene's germline CDR1 is MDHEN and CDR2 SYDVKM. The CDR3 totals 14 residues. The CDR3 DNA reads TGTGCCAGCAGTTCGGTCGCCAGCAATCAGCCCCAGCATTTT. Translated: CASSSVASNQPQHF.

This clonotype was recorded at least ten times. The chain carries TRBV29-1 and TRBJ2-5; 7 bases line up with TRBD2. This CDR3 is built from 14 residues. Germline V gene sequence: CDR1 SQVTM, CDR2 ANQGSEA. V shed 0 bases, J shed 1 base, and the junction held 2 bases outside the gene matches. The CDR3 nucleotides read TGCAGCGTTGAAGAGACTAGCACCCAAGAGACCCAGTACTTC. Protein sequence: CSVEETSTQETQYF. The variable domain in full, with the rest retrieved from reference TRBV29-1 and TRBJ2-5, is SAVISQKPSRDICQRGTSLTIQCQVDSQVTMMFWYRQQPGQSLTLIATANQGSEATYESGFVIDKFPISRPNLTFSTLTVSNMSPEDSSIYLCSVEETSTQETQYFGPGTRLLVL.

The rearrangement uses TRBV20-1 and TRBJ2-4; the match to TRBD2 covers 11 bases. V lost 3 bases, J lost 1 base, and 11 bases stayed unmatched. Germline V lookup: CDR1 DFQATT, CDR2 SNEGSKA (reference sequence). CDR3 length: 18 residues. The CDR3 sequence is CSARRASGGHLAKNIQYF. The CDR3 nucleotides are TGCAGTGCTAGGAGGGCTAGCGGGGGGCACTTGGCCAAAAACATTCAGTACTTC.

The chain couples TRBV5-6 to TRBJ2-1, with TRBD2 identical over 11 bases. The trim removed 2 bases at V and 3 bases at J, leaving 4 bases unmatched. Germline lookup yields CDR1 SGHDT and CDR2 YYEEEE. This CDR3 has 16 residues. CDR3 region: CASSLLAGVDYNEQFF. DNA of the CDR3: TGTGCCAGCAGCTTACTAGCGGGAGTGGACTACAATGAGCAGTTCTTC.

This clonotype was counted ten times or more. V gene TRBV5-1 combines with J gene TRBJ2-6; 12 nucleotides match TRBD1. The CDR3 has 19 amino acids. V dropped 4 bases and J dropped 0; count of bases not matched to a gene: 8. CDR1 is SGHRS, CDR2 YFSETQ, per germline. The CDR3 DNA reads as TGCGCCAGCAGCGCACCGGGACAGGGGGCACGCTCTGGGGCCAACGTCCTGACTTTC. As protein: CASSAPGQGARSGANVLTF.

The chain links TRBV10-2 to TRBJ1-1; the D is unclear. The CDR3 contains 12 residues. Trimming cost V 0 bases and J 5 bases, with 4 bases left between them. CDR1 and CDR2 from the germline V gene are WSHSY and SAAADI. The CDR3 loop is CASSESRTEAFF. DNA of the CDR3: TGCGCCAGCAGTGAGTCGAGGACTGAAGCTTTCTTT.

This clonotype was counted at least ten times. V and J are TRBV12-3 or TRBV12-4 and TRBJ2-5; 11 bases are a match to TRBD2. The CDR3 has 16 amino acids. After removal of 5 bases from V and 5 bases from J, the junction contained 10 bases not matched to a gene. The CDR3 protein is CASSPLAGGPRETQYF. The DNA of the CDR3 is TGTGCCAGCAGTCCGTTAGCGGGAGGGCCGCGGGAGACCCAGTACTTC.

This clonotype came up many times. The rearrangement uses TRBV10-3 and TRBJ2-7; 7 nucleotides match TRBD1. Germline V gene sequence: CDR1 ENHRY, CDR2 SYGVKD. Unmatched junction bases numbered 4, after V lost 2 bases and J lost 3 bases. This CDR3 has 14 residues. CDR3: CAISEGDRVYEQYF. The CDR3 bases are TGTGCCATCAGTGAGGGTGACAGGGTCTACGAGCAGTACTTC.

This clonotype has only a few counts. The chain recombines TRBV29-1 with TRBJ1-2; 9 nucleotides agree with TRBD1. The CDR3 covers 15 residues. Germline values: CDR1 SQVTM, CDR2 ANQGSEA. V shed 2 bases and J 4 bases; nucleotides not matched to a gene: 8. CDR3 sequence: CSVENLGTGPYGYTF. The CDR3 DNA reads as TGCAGCGTTGAAAATCTCGGGACAGGGCCCTATGGCTACACCTTC.

The chain carries TRBV20-1 and TRBJ1-1, with unresolved D. This CDR3 spans 12 amino acids. CDR1 and CDR2 (germline): DFQATT, SNEGSKA (reference sequence). The germline V and J ends were trimmed by 0 bases and 0 bases, with 2 bases remaining between them. The CDR3 spells CSARDMNTEAFF. In DNA, the CDR3 is TGCAGTGCTAGAGACATGAACACTGAAGCTTTCTTT.